The T cell receptor (beta chain) described here comes from a study of blood T cell repertoires in COVID-19. The wider study: The origin of the acute and convalescent COVID-19 samples was the United States, Italy and Spain. The cDNA or gDNA used as material had been derived from T cells, B-cell-depleted T cells, or PBMCs.

Between the trimmed V and J ends, which lost 6 bases and 0 bases, there was a span of 12 bases. Per the germline V gene, CDR1 is KGHSH and CDR2 is LQKENI. The CDR3 has 15 amino acids. Per the original methods: Quantification of nucleated cells was approximated via reference gene primer amplification. Profiling relied on immunoSEQ multiplex PCR, and the TCRdb table lists in-frame clones only, not all of them. V and J calls and clone size come straight from that table; D and trimming were deduced from the DNA. Altogether a few hundred thousand clones are present, around four fifths being singletons, with the ten largest covering 5.1%. This clone has a single count. Cohorts were based on clinical histories the participants reported.

This chain joins TRBV18 and TRBJ2-1; D not resolved. The source of this sequence is a woman in her fifties or sixties who had recovered from COVID-19. The specimen sequenced was PBMCs or T cells enriched from blood (not recorded which). CDR3 in amino acids: CASSPELSSYNEQFF. The CDR3 DNA reads TGTGCCAGCTCCCCCGAACTGAGCTCCTACAATGAGCAGTTCTTC. The whole variable domain, filled in from reference TRBV18 and TRBJ2-1, reads NAGVMQNPRHLVRRRGQEARLRCSPMKGHSHVYWYRQLPEEGLKFMVYLQKENIIDESGMPKERFSAEFPKEGPSILRIQQVVRGDSAAYFCASSPELSSYNEQFFGPGTRLTVL.